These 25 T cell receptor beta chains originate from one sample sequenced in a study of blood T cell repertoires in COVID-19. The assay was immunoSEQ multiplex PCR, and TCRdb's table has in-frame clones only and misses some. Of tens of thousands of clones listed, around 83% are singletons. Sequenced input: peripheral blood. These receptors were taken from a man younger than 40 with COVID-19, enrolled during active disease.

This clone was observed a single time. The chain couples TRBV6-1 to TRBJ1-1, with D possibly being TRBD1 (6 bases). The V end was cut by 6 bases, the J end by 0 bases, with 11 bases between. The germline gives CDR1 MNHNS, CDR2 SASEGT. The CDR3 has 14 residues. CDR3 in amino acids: CASRDQGLNTEAFF. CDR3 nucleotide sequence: TGTGCCAGCAGGGATCAGGGGTTGAACACTGAAGCTTTCTTT.

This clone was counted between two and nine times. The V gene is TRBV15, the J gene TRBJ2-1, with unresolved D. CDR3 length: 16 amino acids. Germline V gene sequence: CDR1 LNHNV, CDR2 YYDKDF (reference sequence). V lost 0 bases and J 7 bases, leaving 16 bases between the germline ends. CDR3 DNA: TGTGCCACCAGCAGAGATCGAAGCGCGTCCGGGAATGAGCAGTTCTTC. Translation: CATSRDRSASGNEQFF.

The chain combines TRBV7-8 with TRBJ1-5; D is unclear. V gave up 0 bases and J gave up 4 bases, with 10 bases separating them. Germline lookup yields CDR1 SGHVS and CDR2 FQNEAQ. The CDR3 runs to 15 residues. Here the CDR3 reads CASSLAGITNQPQHF. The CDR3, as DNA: TGTGCCAGCAGCTTAGCCGGGATTACAAATCAGCCCCAGCATTTT.

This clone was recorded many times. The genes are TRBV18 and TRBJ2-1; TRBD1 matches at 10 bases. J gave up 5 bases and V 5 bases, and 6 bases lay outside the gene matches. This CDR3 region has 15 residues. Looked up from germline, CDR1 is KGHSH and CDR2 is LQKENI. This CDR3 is CASSMGQGNHNEQFF. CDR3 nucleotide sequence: TGTGCCAGCTCAATGGGACAGGGGAACCACAATGAGCAGTTCTTC.

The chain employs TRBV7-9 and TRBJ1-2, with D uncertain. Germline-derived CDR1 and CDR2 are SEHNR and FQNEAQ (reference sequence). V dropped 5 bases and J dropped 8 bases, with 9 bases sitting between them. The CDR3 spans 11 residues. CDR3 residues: CASSEGGGYTF. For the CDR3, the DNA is TGTGCCAGCAGCGAAGGAGGCGGCTACACCTTC.

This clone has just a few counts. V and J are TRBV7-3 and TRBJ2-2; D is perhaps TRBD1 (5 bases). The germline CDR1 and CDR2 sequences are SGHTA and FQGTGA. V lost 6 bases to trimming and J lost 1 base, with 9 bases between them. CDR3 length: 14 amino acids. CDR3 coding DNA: TGTGCCAGCAGTCCCCAGGGGAACACCGGGGAGCTGTTTTTT. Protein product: CASSPQGNTGELFF.

The DNA of the CDR3 is TGTGCCAGCAGCCAAGATGCTCGGGTGAATCAGCCCCAGCATTTT. This sequence encodes CASSQDARVNQPQHF. The V gene is TRBV3-1 (or the pseudogene TRBV3-2), the J gene TRBJ1-5; D uncertain. Germline CDR1 and CDR2: LGHDT and YNNKEL (reference sequence). V gave up 0 bases and J gave up 4 bases, with 10 bases separating them. The CDR3 is 15 amino acids.

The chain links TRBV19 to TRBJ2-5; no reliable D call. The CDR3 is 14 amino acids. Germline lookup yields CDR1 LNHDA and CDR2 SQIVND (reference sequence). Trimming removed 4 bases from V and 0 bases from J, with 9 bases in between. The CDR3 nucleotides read TGTGCCAGTAGTACGGAACAGCACCAAGAGACCCAGTACTTC. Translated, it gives CASSTEQHQETQYF.

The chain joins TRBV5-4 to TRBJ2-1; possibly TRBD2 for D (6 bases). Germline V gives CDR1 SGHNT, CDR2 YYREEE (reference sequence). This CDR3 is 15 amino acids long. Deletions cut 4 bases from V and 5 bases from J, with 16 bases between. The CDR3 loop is CASSTGGLYDNEQFF. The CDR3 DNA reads TGTGCCAGCAGCACTGGGGGACTGTACGACAATGAGCAGTTCTTC.

Here the CDR3 reads CASSSGLAGGLHTDTQYF. The CDR3 DNA sequence: TGTGCCAGCAGTTCTGGACTAGCGGGGGGACTTCACACAGATACGCAGTATTTT. The gene calls are TRBV11-3 and TRBJ2-3, with 14 bases lining up with TRBD2. The CDR3 covers 18 residues. CDR1 is SGHNT and CDR2 is YENEEA in the germline V gene. With 6 bases clipped from V and 2 bases from J, the junction kept 10 bases outside the gene matches.

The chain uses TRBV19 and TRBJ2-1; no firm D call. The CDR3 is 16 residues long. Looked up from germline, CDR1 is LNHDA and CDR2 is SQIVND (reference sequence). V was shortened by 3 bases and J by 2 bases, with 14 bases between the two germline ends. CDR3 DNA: TGTGCCAGTAGTATTGATGCTAGTTTTCCCTACAATGAGCAGTTCTTC. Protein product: CASSIDASFPYNEQFF.

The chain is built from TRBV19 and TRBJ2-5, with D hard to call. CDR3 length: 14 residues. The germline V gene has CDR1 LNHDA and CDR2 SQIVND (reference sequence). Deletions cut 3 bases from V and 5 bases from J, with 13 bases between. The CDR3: CASSIPGDYETQYF. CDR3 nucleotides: TGTGCCAGTAGTATCCCGGGTGATTATGAGACCCAGTACTTC. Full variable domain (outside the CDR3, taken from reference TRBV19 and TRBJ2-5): DGGITQSPKYLFRKEGQNVTLSCEQNLNHDAMYWYRQDPGQGLRLIYYSQIVNDFQKGDIAEGYSVSREKKESFPLTVTSAQKNPTAFYLCASSIPGDYETQYFGPGTRLLVL.

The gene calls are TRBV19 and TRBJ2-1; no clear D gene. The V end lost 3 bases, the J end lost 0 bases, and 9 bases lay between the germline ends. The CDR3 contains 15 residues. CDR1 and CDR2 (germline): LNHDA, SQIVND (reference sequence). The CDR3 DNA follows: TGTGCCAGTAGTATCGACTTTAGCTCCTACAATGAGCAGTTCTTC. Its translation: CASSIDFSSYNEQFF.

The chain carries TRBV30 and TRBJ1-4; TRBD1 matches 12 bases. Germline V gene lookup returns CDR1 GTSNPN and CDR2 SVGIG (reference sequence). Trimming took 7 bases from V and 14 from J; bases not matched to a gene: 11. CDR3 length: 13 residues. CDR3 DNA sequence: TGTGCCTACACCCCGGGACAGGGGGCTTTGCTGTTTTTT. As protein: CAYTPGQGALLFF.

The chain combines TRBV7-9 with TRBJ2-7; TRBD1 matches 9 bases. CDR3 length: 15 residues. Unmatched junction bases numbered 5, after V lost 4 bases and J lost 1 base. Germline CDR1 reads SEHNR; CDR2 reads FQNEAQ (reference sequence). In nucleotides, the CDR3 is TGTGCCAGCAGCTCACCGGGACAGGGTTCCTACGAGCAGTACTTC. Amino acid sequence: CASSSPGQGSYEQYF.

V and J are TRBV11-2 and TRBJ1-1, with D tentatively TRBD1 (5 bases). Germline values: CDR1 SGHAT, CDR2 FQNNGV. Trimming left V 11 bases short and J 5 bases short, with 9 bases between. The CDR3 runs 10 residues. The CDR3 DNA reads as TGTGCCGTAGGGGAAACTGAAGCTTTCTTT. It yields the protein CAVGETEAFF.

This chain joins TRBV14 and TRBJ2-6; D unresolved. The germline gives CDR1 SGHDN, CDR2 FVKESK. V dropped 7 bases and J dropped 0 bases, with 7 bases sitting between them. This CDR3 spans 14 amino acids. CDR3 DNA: TGTGCCAGCAAACAAAGCTCTGGGGCCAACGTCCTGACTTTC. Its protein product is CASKQSSGANVLTF.

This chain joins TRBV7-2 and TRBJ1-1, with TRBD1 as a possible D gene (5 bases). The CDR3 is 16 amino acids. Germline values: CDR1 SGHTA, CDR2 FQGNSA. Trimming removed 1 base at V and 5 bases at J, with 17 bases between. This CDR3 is CASSLGGTGAGTEAFF. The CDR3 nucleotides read TGTGCCAGCAGCTTAGGGGGGACCGGGGCGGGGACTGAAGCTTTCTTT.

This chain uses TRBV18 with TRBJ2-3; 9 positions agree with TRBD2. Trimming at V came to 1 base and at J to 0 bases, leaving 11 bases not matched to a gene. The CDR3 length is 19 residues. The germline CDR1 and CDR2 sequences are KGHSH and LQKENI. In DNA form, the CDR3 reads TGTGCCAGCTCACCACGAGGAGCGGGGGGAGGTGCTAGCACAGATACGCAGTATTTT. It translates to CASSPRGAGGGASTDTQYF.

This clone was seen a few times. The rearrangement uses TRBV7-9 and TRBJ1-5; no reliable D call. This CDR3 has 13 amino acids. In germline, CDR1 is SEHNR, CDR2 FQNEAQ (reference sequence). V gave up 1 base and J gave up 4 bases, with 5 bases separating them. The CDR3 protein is CASSLDGNQPQHF. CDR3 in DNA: TGTGCCAGCAGCTTAGACGGGAATCAGCCCCAGCATTTT. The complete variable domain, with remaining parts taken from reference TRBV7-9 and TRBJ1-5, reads DTGVSQNPRHKITKRGQNVTFRCDPISEHNRLYWYRQTLGQGPEFLTYFQNEAQLEKSRLLSDRFSAERPKGSFSTLEIQRTEQGDSAMYLCASSLDGNQPQHFGDGTRLSIL.

CDR3 amino acids: CASSRTGGEGETQYF. The CDR3 coding sequence is TGTGCCAGCTCTCGCACAGGGGGCGAGGGAGAGACCCAGTACTTC. The genes are TRBV18 and TRBJ2-5, with 9 bases that match TRBD1. Germline CDR1 and CDR2: KGHSH and LQKENI. With 6 bases clipped from V and 4 bases from J, the junction kept 9 bases outside the gene matches. The CDR3 is 15 residues long.

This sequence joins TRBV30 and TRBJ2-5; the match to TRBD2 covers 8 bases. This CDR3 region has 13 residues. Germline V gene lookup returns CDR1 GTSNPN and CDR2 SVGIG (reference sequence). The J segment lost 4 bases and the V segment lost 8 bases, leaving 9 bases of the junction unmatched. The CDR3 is CALSRGGRETQYF. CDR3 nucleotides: TGTGCCCTGTCACGGGGGGGGCGAGAGACCCAGTACTTC.

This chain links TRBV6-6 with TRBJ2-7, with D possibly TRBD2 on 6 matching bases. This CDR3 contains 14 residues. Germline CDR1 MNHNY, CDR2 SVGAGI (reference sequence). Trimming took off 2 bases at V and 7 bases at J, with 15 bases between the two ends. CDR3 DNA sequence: TGTGCCAGCAGTTACGCGGACTACACTAGGGAGCAGTACTTC. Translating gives CASSYADYTREQYF.

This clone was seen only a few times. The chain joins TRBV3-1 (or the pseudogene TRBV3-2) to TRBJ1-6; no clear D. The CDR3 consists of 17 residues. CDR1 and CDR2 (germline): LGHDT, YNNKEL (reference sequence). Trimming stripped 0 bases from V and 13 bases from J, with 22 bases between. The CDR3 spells CASSQDPPGRGLDPLHF. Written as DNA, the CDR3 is TGTGCCAGCAGCCAAGACCCGCCCGGCCGCGGTCTTGACCCCCTCCACTTT.

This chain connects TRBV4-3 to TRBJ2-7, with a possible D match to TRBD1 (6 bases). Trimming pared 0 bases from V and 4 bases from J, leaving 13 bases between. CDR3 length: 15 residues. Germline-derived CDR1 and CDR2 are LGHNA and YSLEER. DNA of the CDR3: TGCGCCAGCAGCCAAGATGGGTCAGGGGAGTACGAGCAGTACTTC. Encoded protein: CASSQDGSGEYEQYF.